One and the same sample provided the 7 T cell receptor beta chains below, sequenced in a study of post-analysis software for immune sequencing data. Study-wide results and limits: Five TRBV segments, TRBV5-6, TRBV5-1 and TRBV20-1 among them, were found more frequent in patients than controls.

The TCR beta cDNA libraries carried unique molecular identifiers. MiXCR, run by TCRdb on the PCR reads, gives a single entry per CDR3 protein. This repertoire shows about 770,000 distinct CDR3 sequences, approximately 44% found once; its top ten account for over 4.5%. No antigen is known for these receptors. Sequencing used blood. These receptors all stem from a girl aged 5-17 years with multiple sclerosis.

The chain joins TRBV7-9 to TRBJ2-3; 7 nucleotides match TRBD2. The CDR3 spans 14 residues. V was clipped by 3 bases and J by 5 bases; unmatched bases: 5. Germline-derived CDR1 and CDR2 are SEHNR and FQNEAQ (reference sequence). In DNA form, the CDR3 reads TGTGCCAGCAGCTTTGGACTAGTTGGAGATACGCAGTATTTT. Encoded protein: CASSFGLVGDTQYF.

This clonotype appeared a few times. The genes are TRBV29-1 and TRBJ2-1; D is unresolved. Deletions cut 4 bases from V and 4 bases from J, with 14 bases between. The CDR3 consists of 14 residues. The V gene's germline CDR1 is SQVTM and CDR2 ANQGSEA. The CDR3, as DNA: TGCAGCGTTGCTCCAAGGGTCTCTTACAATGAGCAGTTCTTC. Protein product: CSVAPRVSYNEQFF.

The genes are TRBV7-9 and TRBJ2-7; D may be TRBD1 (5 bases). The V end lost 6 bases, the J end lost 2 bases, and 11 bases lay between the germline ends. Germline CDR1 reads SEHNR; CDR2 reads FQNEAQ (reference sequence). This CDR3 region has 13 residues. The CDR3 region has the DNA TGTGCCAGCAGGGCAGGGCAAACCTACGAGCAGTACTTC. Amino acid sequence: CASRAGQTYEQYF.

Note on this clonotype: A much larger clone lies a single base off, so this may be a read error. V usage is TRBV6-5 and J usage is TRBJ1-2; 8 nucleotides match TRBD1. CDR3 length: 15 amino acids. The germline V gene has CDR1 MNHEY and CDR2 SVGAGI. The CDR3 DNA is TGTGCCAGCAGTTACGCGAGGACAGGGAGCGATGGCTGCACCTTC. Its protein product is CASSYARTGSDGCTF.

This chain joins TRBV28 and TRBJ1-5; tentative D call: TRBD1 (6 bases). Germline CDR1 is MDHEN and CDR2 is SYDVKM. The CDR3 has 17 amino acids. V shed 3 bases and J shed 2 bases, with 17 bases lying between them. The CDR3 DNA is TGTGCCAGCAGTTTGGGGGCCAGCGGTCAGGGCAATCAGCCCCAGCATTTT. As protein: CASSLGASGQGNQPQHF.

The chain is built from TRBV3-1 and TRBJ2-1, with 10 nucleotides matching TRBD2. The CDR3 runs to 15 residues. Germline CDR1 reads LGHDT; CDR2 reads YNNKEL (reference sequence). V was clipped by 5 bases and J by 8 bases; unmatched bases: 9. CDR3 region: CASSTPSGSRDEQFF. The CDR3 DNA follows: TGTGCCAGCAGCACACCTAGCGGGAGTCGCGATGAGCAGTTCTTC.

This rearrangement joins TRBV27 to TRBJ1-1, with unresolved D. Looked up from germline, CDR1 is MNHEY and CDR2 is SMNVEV (reference sequence). Trimming left V 2 bases short and J 5 bases short, with 12 bases between. The CDR3 totals 14 residues. CDR3 DNA: TGTGCCAGCAGTTTAAGTGGGCGTCGGACTGAAGCTTTCTTT. It yields the protein CASSLSGRRTEAFF.